The present TCR beta chain was sequenced within a study of cytomegalovirus exposure and HLA in healthy donors. Study details: Around 85 million unique TCR sequences came from HLA-typed donors in an early release.

Though probably carrying unrecorded immune exposures, donors were nominally healthy at sampling. The PCR made use of 60 Vbeta and 13 Jbeta primers. Repertoires were generated with immunoSEQ multiplex PCR, while TCRdb's copy carries only in-frame clones and drops some. The table includes 150,000 or so clones, under 85% detected once. Regarding this clone: Its ends do not fully match the called genes, so a read error is possible.

The sample taken for sequencing was PBMCs. This receptor was identified in a woman between 25 and 40 years old in good health and CMV-seronegative.

The DNA for the CDR3 is TGTGCCAGTGGGGACAGGGCCAACGGCCTGACTTTC. This translates into CASGDRANGLTF. The chain combines TRBV5-6 with TRBJ2-6, with 9 bases identical to TRBD1. Germline values: CDR1 SGHDT, CDR2 YYEEEE. CDR3 length: 12 amino acids.